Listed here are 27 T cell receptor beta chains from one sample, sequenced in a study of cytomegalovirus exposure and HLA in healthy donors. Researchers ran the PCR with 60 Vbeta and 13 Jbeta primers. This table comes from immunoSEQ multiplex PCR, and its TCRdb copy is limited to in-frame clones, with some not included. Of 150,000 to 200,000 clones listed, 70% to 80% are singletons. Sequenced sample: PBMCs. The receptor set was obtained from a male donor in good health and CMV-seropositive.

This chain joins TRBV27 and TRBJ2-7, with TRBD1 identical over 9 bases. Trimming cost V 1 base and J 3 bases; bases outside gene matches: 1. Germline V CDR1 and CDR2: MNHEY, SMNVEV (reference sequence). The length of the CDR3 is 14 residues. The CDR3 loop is CASSLLGQGYEQYF. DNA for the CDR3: TGTGCCAGCAGTTTATTGGGACAGGGCTACGAGCAGTACTTC.

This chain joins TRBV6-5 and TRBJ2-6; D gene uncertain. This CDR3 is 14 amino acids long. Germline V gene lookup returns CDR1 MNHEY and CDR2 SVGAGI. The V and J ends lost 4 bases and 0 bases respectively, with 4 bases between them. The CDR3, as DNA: TGTGCCAGCAGTTCCCGCTCTGGGGCCAACGTCCTGACTTTC. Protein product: CASSSRSGANVLTF.

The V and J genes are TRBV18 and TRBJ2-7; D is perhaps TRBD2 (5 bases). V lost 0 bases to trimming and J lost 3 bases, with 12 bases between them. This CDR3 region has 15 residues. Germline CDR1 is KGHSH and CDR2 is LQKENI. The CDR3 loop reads CASSPPAGGYYEQYF. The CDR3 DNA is TGTGCCAGCTCACCACCGGCGGGCGGATACTACGAGCAGTACTTC.

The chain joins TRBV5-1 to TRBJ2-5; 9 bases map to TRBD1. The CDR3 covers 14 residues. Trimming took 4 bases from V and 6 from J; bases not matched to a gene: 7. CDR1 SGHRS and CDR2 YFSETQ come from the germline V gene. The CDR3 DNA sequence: TGCGCCAGCAGCCCGGACAGGGGTAGAAAGACCCAGTACTTC. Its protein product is CASSPDRGRKTQYF.

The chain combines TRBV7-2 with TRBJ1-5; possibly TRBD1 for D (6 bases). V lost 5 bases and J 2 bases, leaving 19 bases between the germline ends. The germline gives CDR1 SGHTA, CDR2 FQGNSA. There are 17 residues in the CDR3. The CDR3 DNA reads TGTGCCAGCAGCACCGAACAGGGAGCGAGGGGCAATCAGCCCCAGCATTTT. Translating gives CASSTEQGARGNQPQHF.

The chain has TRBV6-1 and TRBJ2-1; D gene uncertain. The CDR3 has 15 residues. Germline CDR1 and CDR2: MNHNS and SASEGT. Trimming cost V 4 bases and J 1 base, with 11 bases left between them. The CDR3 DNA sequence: TGTGCCAGCAGTGGGCCTTCATATTCCTACAATGAGCAGTTCTTC. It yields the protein CASSGPSYSYNEQFF.

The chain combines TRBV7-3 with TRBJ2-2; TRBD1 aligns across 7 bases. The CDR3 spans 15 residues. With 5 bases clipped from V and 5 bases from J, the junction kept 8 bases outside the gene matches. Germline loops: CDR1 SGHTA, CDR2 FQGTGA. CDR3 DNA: TGTGCCAGCAGCCCCCCGGGACAGACAACCGGGGAGCTGTTTTTT. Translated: CASSPPGQTTGELFF.

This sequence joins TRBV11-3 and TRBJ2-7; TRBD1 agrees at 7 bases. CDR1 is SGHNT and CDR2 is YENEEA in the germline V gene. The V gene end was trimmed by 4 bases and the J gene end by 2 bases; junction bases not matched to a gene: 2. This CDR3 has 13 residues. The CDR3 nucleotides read TGTGCCAGCAGCTGGGGACAGACCTACGAGCAGTACTTC. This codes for CASSWGQTYEQYF. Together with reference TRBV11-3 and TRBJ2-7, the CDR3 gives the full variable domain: EAGVVQSPRYKIIEKKQPVAFWCNPISGHNTLYWYLQNLGQGPELLIRYENEEAVDDSQLPKDRFSAERLKGVDSTLKIQPAELGDSAVYLCASSWGQTYEQYFGPGTRLTVT.

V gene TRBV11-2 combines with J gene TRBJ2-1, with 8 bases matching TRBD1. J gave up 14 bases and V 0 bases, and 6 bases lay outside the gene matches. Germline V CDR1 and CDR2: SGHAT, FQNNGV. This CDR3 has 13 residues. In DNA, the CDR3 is TGTGCCAGCAGCTTAGATTGGCAGGGGGCAAAGTTCTTC. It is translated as CASSLDWQGAKFF.

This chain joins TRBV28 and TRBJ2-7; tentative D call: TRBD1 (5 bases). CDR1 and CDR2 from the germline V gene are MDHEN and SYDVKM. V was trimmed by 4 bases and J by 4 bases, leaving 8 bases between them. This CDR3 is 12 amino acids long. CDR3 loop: CASSSQVYEQYF. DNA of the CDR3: TGTGCCAGCAGTTCACAGGTTTACGAGCAGTACTTC.

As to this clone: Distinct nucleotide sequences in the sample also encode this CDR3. The CDR3 nucleotides read TGTGCCAGCAGCCCGACAGGGACCTCCTACGAGCAGTACTTC. Its translation: CASSPTGTSYEQYF. The chain couples TRBV5-6 to TRBJ2-7; TRBD1 matches at 7 bases. The CDR3 sequence is 14 residues long. V shed 4 bases and J 0 bases; nucleotides not matched to a gene: 4. CDR1 and CDR2 from the germline V gene are SGHDT and YYEEEE.

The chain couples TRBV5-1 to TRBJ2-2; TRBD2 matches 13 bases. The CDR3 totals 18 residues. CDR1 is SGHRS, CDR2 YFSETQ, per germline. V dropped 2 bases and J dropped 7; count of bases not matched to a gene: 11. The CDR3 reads CASSLLRLAGGSVGELFF. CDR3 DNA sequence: TGCGCCAGCAGCTTATTGAGACTAGCGGGAGGCTCGGTCGGGGAGCTGTTTTTT.

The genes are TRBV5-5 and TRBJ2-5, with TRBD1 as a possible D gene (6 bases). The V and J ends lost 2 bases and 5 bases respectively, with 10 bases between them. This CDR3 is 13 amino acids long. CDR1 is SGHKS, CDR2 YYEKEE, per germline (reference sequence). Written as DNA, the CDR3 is TGTGCCAGCAGCTTACAGGGTCGGGAGACCCAGTACTTC. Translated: CASSLQGRETQYF.

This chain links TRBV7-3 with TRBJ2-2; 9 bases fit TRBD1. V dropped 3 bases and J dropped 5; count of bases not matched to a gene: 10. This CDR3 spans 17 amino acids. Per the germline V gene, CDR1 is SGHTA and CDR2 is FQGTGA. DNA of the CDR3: TGTGCCAGCAGCTTTTTGTCGGGACAGGGTCGGACCGGGGAGCTGTTTTTT. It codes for CASSFLSGQGRTGELFF.

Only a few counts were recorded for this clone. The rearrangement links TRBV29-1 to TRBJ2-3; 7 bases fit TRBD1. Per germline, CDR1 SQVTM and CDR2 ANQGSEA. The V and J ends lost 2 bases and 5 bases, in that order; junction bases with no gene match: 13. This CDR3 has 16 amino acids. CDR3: CSVELVRDRTLDTQYF. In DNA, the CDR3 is TGCAGCGTTGAATTAGTCCGGGACAGAACACTAGATACGCAGTATTTT.

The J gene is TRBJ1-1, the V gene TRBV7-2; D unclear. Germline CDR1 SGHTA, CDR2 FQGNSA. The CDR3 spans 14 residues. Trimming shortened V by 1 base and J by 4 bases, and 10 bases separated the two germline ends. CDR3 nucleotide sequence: TGTGCCAGCAGCTTAGTGGGCCCCGGCACTGAAGCTTTCTTT. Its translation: CASSLVGPGTEAFF.

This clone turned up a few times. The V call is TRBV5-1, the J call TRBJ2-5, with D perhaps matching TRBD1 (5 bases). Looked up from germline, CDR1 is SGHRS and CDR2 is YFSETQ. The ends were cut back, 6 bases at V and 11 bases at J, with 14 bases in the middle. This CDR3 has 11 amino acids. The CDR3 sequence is CASKGMEEQYF. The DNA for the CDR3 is TGCGCCAGCAAGGGGATGGAAGAGCAGTACTTC.

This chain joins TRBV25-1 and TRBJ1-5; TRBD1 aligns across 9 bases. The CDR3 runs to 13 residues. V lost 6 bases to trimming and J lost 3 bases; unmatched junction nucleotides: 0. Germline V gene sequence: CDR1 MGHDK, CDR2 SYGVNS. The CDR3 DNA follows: TGTGCCAGCAGACAGGGGGCCAATCAGCCCCAGCATTTT. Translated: CASRQGANQPQHF.

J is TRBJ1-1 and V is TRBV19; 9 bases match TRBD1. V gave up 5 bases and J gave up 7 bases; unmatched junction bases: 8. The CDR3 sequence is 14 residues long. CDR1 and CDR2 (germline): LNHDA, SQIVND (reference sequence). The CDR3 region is CASSPRTGESEAFF. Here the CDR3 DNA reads TGTGCCAGTAGTCCGCGGACAGGGGAGAGTGAAGCTTTCTTT.

CDR3 sequence reads: CASSLGQPLNEQYF. The CDR3 region has the DNA TGTGCCAGCAGCCTGGGACAGCCTCTAAACGAGCAGTACTTC. The V gene is TRBV7-8, the J gene TRBJ2-7; 7 positions match TRBD1. The V and J ends lost 5 bases and 5 bases, in that order; junction bases with no gene match: 9. There are 14 residues in the CDR3. The germline CDR1 and CDR2 sequences are SGHVS and FQNEAQ.

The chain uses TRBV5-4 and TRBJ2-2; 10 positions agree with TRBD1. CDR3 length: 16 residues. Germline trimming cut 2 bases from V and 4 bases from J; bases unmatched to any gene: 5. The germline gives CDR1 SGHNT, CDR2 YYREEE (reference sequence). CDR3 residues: CASSFGQGGSTGELFF. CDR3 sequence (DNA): TGTGCCAGCAGCTTCGGACAGGGGGGAAGCACCGGGGAGCTGTTTTTT. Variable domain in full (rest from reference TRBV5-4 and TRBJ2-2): ETGVTQSPTHLIKTRGQQVTLRCSSQSGHNTVSWYQQALGQGPQFIFQYYREEENGRGNFPPRFSGLQFPNYSSELNVNALELDDSALYLCASSFGQGGSTGELFFGEGSRLTVL.

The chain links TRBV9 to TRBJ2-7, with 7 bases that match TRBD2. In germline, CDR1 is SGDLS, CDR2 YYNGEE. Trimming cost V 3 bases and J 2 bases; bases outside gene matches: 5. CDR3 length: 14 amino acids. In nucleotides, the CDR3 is TGTGCCAGCAGCGGGGGGGGACCCGCCTACGAGCAGTACTTC. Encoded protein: CASSGGGPAYEQYF.

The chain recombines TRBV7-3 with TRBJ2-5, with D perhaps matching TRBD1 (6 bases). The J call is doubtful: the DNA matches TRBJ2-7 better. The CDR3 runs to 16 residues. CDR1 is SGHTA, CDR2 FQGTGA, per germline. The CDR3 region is CASSRRTAQVLYEQYF. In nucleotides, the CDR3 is TGTGCCAGCAGCCGTCGGACAGCCCAAGTCCTCTACGAGCAGTACTTC.

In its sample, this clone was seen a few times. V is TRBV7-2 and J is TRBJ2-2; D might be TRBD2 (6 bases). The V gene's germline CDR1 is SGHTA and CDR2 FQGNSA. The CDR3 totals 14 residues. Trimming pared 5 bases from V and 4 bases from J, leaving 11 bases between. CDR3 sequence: CASSIGGPTGELFF. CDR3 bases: TGTGCCAGCAGCATCGGGGGACCCACCGGGGAGCTGTTTTTT.

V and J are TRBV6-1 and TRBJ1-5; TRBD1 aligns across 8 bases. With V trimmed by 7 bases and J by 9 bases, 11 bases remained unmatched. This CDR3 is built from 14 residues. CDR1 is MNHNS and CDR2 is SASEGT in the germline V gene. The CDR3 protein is CASNPAGQGRPQHF. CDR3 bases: TGTGCCAGCAATCCTGCTGGACAGGGTAGGCCCCAGCATTTT.

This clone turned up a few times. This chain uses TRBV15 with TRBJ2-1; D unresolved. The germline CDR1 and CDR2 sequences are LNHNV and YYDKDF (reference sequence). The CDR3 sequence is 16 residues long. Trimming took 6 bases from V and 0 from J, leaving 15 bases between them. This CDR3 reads CATRTFRISSYNEQFF. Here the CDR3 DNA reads TGTGCCACCAGGACGTTCAGGATAAGCTCCTACAATGAGCAGTTCTTC.

CDR3 DNA sequence: TGCGCCAGCAGCCTTTTCGTGGAGACGAGCGATGAGCAGTTCTTC. Its protein is CASSLFVETSDEQFF. The chain uses TRBV4-3 and TRBJ2-1; D is unclear. There are 15 residues in the CDR3. Germline assignment: CDR1 LGHNA and CDR2 YSLEER. V gave up 4 bases and J gave up 8 bases, with 18 bases separating them.